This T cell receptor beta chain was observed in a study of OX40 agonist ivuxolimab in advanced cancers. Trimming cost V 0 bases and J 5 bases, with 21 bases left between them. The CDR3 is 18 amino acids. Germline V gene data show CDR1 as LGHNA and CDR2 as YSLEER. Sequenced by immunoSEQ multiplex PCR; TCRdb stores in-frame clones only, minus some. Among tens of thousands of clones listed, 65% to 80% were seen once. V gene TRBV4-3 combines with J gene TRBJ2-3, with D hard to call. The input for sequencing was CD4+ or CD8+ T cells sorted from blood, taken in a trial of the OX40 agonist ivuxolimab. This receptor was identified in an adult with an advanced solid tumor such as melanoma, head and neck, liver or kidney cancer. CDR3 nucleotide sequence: TGCGCCAGCAGCCAAGATCCGGCCAGCTTAGTAACGGTAGATACGCAGTATTTT. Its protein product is CASSQDPASLVTVDTQYF.